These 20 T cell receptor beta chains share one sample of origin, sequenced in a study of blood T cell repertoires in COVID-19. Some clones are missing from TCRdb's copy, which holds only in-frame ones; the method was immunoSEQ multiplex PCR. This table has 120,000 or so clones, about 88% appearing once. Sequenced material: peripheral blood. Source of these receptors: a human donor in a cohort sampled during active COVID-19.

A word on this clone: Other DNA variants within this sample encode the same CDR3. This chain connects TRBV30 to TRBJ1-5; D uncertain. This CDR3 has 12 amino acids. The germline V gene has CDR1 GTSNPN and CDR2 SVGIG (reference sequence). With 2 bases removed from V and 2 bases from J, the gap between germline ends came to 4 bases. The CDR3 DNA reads TGTGCCTGGAGTCCAGGCAATCAGCCCCAGCATTTT. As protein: CAWSPGNQPQHF.

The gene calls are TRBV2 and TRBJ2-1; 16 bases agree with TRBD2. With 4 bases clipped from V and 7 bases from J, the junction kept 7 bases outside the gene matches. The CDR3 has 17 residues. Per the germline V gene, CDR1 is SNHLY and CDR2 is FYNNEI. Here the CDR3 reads CASSVSGLAGGGNEQFF. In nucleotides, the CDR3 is TGTGCCAGCAGTGTTTCGGGACTAGCGGGAGGGGGGAATGAGCAGTTCTTC.

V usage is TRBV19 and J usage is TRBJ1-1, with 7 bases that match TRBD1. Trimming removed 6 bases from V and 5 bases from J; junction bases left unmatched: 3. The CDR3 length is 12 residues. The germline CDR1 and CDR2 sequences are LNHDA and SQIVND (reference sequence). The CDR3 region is CASRPGGTEAFF. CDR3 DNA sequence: TGTGCCAGTAGGCCAGGGGGAACTGAAGCTTTCTTT.

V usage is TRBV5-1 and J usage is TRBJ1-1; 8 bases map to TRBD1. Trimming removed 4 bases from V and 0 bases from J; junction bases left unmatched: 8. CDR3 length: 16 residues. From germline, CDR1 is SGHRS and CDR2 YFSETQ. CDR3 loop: CASSAGTGTMNTEAFF. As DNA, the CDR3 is TGCGCCAGCAGCGCGGGGACAGGAACTATGAACACTGAAGCTTTCTTT.

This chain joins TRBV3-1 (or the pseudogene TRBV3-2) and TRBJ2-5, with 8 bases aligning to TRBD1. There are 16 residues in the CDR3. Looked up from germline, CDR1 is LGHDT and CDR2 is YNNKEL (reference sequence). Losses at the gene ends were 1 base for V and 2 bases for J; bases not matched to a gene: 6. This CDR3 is CASSQAGDRLQETQYF. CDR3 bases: TGTGCCAGCAGCCAAGCGGGGGACAGGTTGCAAGAGACCCAGTACTTC.

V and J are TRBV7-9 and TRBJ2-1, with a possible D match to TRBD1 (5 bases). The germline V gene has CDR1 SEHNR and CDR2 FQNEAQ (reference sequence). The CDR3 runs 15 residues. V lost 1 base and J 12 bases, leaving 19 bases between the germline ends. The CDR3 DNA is TGTGCCAGCAGCTTAGAGGGGTCGGCGGTCCAGGGGCAGTTCTTC. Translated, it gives CASSLEGSAVQGQFF.

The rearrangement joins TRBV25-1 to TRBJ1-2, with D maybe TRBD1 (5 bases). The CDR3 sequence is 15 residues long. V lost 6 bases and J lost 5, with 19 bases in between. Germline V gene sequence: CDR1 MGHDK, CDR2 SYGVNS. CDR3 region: CASSTGGARGYGYTF. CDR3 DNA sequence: TGTGCCAGCAGCACTGGAGGGGCGCGGGGGTATGGCTACACCTTC.

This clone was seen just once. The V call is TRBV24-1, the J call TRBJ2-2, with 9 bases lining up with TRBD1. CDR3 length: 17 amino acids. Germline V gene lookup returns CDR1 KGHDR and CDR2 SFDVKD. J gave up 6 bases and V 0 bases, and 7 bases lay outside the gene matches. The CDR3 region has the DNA TGTGCCACCAGTGATTTGTCCGGGACAGGGATTCCCGGGGAGCTGTTTTTT. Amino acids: CATSDLSGTGIPGELFF.

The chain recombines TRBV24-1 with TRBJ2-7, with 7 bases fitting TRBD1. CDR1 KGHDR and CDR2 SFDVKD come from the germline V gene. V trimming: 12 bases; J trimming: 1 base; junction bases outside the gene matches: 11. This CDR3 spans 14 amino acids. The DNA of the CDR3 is TGTGCCGTCTCCCGGGACAGCAAATCCTACGAGCAGTACTTC. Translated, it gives CAVSRDSKSYEQYF.

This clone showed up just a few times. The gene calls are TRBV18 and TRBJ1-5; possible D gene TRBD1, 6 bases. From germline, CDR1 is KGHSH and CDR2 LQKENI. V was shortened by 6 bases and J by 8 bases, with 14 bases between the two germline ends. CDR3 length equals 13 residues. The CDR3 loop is CASSGTPYEPQHF. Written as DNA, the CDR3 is TGTGCCAGCTCGGGGACACCCTACGAGCCCCAGCATTTT.

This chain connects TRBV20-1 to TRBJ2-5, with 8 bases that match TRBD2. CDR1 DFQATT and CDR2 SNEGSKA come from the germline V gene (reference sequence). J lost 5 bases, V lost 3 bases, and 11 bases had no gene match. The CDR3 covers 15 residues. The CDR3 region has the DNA TGCAGTGCTAGTGTACAGCGGGAGAGGAGGGAGACCCAGTACTTC. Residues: CSASVQRERRETQYF.

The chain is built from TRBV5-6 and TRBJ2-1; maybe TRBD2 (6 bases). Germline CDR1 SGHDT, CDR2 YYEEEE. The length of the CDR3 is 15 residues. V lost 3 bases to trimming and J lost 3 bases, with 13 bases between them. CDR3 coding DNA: TGTGCCAGCAGCTCGGGGGACGGCCTCTACAATGAGCAGTTCTTC. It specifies CASSSGDGLYNEQFF.

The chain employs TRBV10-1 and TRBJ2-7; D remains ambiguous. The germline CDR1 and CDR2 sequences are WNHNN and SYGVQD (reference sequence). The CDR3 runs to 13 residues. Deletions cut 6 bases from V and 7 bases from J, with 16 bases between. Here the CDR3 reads CASSDGAYGEQYF. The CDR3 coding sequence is TGCGCCAGCAGCGACGGTGCCTACGGGGAGCAGTACTTC.

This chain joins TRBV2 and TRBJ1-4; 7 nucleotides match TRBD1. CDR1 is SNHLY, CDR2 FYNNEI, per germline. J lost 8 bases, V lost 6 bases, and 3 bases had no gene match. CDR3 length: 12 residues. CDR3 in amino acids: CASRGDSEKLFF. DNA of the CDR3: TGTGCCAGCAGGGGGGACAGCGAAAAACTGTTTTTT.

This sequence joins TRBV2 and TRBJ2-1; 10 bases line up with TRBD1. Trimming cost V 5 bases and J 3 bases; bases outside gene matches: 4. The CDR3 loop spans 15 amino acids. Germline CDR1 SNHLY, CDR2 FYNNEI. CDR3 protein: CASSSGTGVYNEQFF. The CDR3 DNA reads TGTGCCAGCAGTTCCGGGACAGGGGTCTACAATGAGCAGTTCTTC.

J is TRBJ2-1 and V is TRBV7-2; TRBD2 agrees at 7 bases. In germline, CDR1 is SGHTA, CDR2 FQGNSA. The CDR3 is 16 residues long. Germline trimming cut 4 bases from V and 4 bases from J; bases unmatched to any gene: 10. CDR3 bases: TGTGCCAGCAGCTATTCAGCGGGAAGGGAGTACAATGAGCAGTTCTTC. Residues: CASSYSAGREYNEQFF. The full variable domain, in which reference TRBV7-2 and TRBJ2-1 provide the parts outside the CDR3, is GAGVSQSPSNKVTEKGKDVELRCDPISGHTALYWYRQSLGQGLEFLIYFQGNSAPDKSGLPSDRFSAERTGGSVSTLTIQRTQQEDSAVYLCASSYSAGREYNEQFFGPGTRLTVL.

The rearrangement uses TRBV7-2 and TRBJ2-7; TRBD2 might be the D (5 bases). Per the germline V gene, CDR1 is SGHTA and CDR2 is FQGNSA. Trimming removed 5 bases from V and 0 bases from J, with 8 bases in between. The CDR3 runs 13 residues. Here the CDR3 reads CASSLEVSYEQYF. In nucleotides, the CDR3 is TGTGCCAGCAGCCTGGAGGTCTCCTACGAGCAGTACTTC. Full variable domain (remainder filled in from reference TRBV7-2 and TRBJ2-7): GAGVSQSPSNKVTEKGKDVELRCDPISGHTALYWYRQSLGQGLEFLIYFQGNSAPDKSGLPSDRFSAERTGGSVSTLTIQRTQQEDSAVYLCASSLEVSYEQYFGPGTRLTVT.

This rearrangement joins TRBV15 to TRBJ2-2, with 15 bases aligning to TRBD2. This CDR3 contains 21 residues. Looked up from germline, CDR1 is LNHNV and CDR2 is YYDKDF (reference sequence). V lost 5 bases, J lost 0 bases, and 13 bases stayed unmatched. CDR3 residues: CATSQRTSGRELGPNTGELFF. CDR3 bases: TGTGCCACCAGCCAACGGACTAGCGGGAGGGAACTTGGACCGAACACCGGGGAGCTGTTTTTT.

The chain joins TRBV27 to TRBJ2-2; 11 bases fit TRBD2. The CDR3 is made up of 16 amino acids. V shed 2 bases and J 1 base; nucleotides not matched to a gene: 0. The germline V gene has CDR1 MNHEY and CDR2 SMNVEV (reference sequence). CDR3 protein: CASSLLAGGNTGELFF. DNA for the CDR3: TGTGCCAGCAGTTTACTAGCGGGAGGGAACACCGGGGAGCTGTTTTTT.

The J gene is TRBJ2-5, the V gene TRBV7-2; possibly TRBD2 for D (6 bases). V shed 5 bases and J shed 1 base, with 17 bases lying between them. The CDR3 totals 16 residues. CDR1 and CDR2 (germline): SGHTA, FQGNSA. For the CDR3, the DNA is TGTGCCAGCAGCACCTACGCTTCTAGCGCCCAAGAGACCCAGTACTTC. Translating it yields CASSTYASSAQETQYF.